The clone carrying this TCR beta chain was seen just once. Its antigen is currently unknown. The protocol was immunoSEQ multiplex PCR, while the TCRdb copy is restricted to in-frame clones and leaves out a portion. This sample has 96,000 or so clones, with 70% to 85% found just once. The source of the sample is a study of OX40 agonist ivuxolimab in advanced cancers. Germline V gene data show CDR1 as SGHNT and CDR2 as YENEEA. CDR3 length equals 16 residues. V lost 0 bases and J 2 bases, leaving 14 bases between the germline ends. Study-level results: Dosing at 0.1 to 3.0 mg/kg was accompanied by clonal expansion of CD4+ and CD8+ blood T cells by week 6.

The sequencing here drew on CD4+ or CD8+ T cells sorted from blood, taken in a trial of the OX40 agonist ivuxolimab. The rearrangement uses TRBV11-3 and TRBJ2-7; no reliable D call. This clonotype was obtained from an adult with an advanced solid tumor such as melanoma, head and neck, liver or kidney cancer. The CDR3 DNA follows: TGTGCCAGCAGCTTAGATAGTTCGACCGAACCCTACGAGCAGTACTTC. Its translation: CASSLDSSTEPYEQYF.